These 19 T cell receptor beta chains share one sample of origin, sequenced in a study of T cells in Graves' hyperthyroidism and ophthalmopathy. RNA transcripts yielded amplified TCR beta CDR3 regions. In the first-round RT-PCR of the TCR CDR3, the HTBI primer set was used. MiXCR, run by TCRdb on the multiplex PCR reads, gives a single entry per CDR3 protein. The table records about half a million distinct CDR3 sequences, approximately 25% of them present only once. The sequenced sample consisted of blood. The receptors originated from a woman under 40 with Graves' ophthalmopathy.

V is TRBV10-1 and J is TRBJ2-2, with D perhaps given as TRBD1 or TRBD2 (5 bases each). From germline, CDR1 is WNHNN and CDR2 SYGVQD (reference sequence). This CDR3 comprises 14 residues. V lost 6 bases to trimming and J lost 5 bases, with 13 bases between them. The CDR3 region has the DNA TGCGCCAGCAGGGCCGGGACCAATACCGGGGAGCTGTTTTTT. Residues: CASRAGTNTGELFF.

This clonotype has at least ten counts. This chain joins TRBV13 and TRBJ1-1; 11 bases align to TRBD1. The CDR3 has 14 residues. Germline V gene data show CDR1 as PRHDT and CDR2 as FYEKMQ (reference sequence). The J segment lost 3 bases and the V segment lost 5 bases, leaving 2 bases of the junction unmatched. The CDR3 bases are TGTGCCAGCAGCAGGGACAGGGGGTACACTGAAGCTTTCTTT. This sequence encodes CASSRDRGYTEAFF.

Ten or more counts support this clonotype. The V and J genes are TRBV7-3 and TRBJ1-5; D unresolved. Germline V CDR1 and CDR2: SGHTA, FQGTGA. Trimming pared 3 bases from V and 3 bases from J, leaving 9 bases between. The length of the CDR3 is 14 residues. CDR3 region: CASSFSPLNQPQHF. The CDR3 DNA reads as TGTGCCAGCAGCTTTAGTCCGCTCAATCAGCCCCAGCATTTT. Supplemented by reference TRBV7-3 and TRBJ1-5, the full variable domain reads GAGVSQTPSNKVTEKGKYVELRCDPISGHTALYWYRQSLGQGPEFLIYFQGTGAADDSGLPNDRFFAVRPEGSVSTLKIQRTERGDSAVYLCASSFSPLNQPQHFGDGTRLSIL.

The chain recombines TRBV12-3 or TRBV12-4 with TRBJ2-7, with 7 positions matching TRBD2. CDR3 length equals 14 residues. Losses at the gene ends were 3 bases for V and 5 bases for J; bases not matched to a gene: 7. CDR3 coding DNA: TGTGCCAGCAGTTTGTTGGACGGGGGGAACGAGCAGTACTTC. It encodes CASSLLDGGNEQYF.

This clonotype was seen many times. The chain couples TRBV19 to TRBJ2-7, with 8 bases matching TRBD1. V lost 1 base and J lost 3; bases outside the gene matches: 8. There are 16 residues in the CDR3. From germline, CDR1 is LNHDA and CDR2 SQIVND (reference sequence). CDR3 amino acids: CASSIAGTGRNYEQYF. The CDR3 DNA sequence: TGTGCCAGTAGTATAGCCGGGACAGGACGAAACTACGAGCAGTACTTC. The entire variable domain, with the rest obtained from reference TRBV19 and TRBJ2-7, is as follows: DGGITQSPKYLFRKEGQNVTLSCEQNLNHDAMYWYRQDPGQGLRLIYYSQIVNDFQKGDIAEGYSVSREKKESFPLTVTSAQKNPTAFYLCASSIAGTGRNYEQYFGPGTRLTVT.

This clonotype occurred many times. The rearrangement links TRBV7-3 to TRBJ2-5, with 15 bases aligning to TRBD2. V trimming: 4 bases; J trimming: 5 bases; junction bases outside the gene matches: 5. CDR3 length: 16 residues. The V gene's germline CDR1 is SGHTA and CDR2 FQGTGA. CDR3 sequence: CASSWTSGGAAETQYF. CDR3 DNA sequence: TGTGCCAGCAGCTGGACTAGCGGGGGGGCGGCGGAGACCCAGTACTTC. Based on the CDR3 plus reference TRBV7-3 and TRBJ2-5, the full variable domain is GAGVSQTPSNKVTEKGKYVELRCDPISGHTALYWYRQSLGQGPEFLIYFQGTGAADDSGLPNDRFFAVRPEGSVSTLKIQRTERGDSAVYLCASSWTSGGAAETQYFGPGTRLLVL.

This clonotype was counted only a few times. The V gene is TRBV6-1, the J gene TRBJ2-7; TRBD1 is a possible D gene (6 bases). Trimming pared 5 bases from V and 2 bases from J, leaving 13 bases between. CDR1 is MNHNS and CDR2 is SASEGT in the germline V gene. This CDR3 has 14 residues. The CDR3 protein is CASSQTDRPYEQYF. CDR3 DNA: TGTGCCAGCAGTCAAACTGACAGGCCCTACGAGCAGTACTTC.

This sequence joins TRBV5-1 and TRBJ2-7; D uncertain. CDR3 size: 14 residues. Germline CDR1 reads SGHRS; CDR2 reads YFSETQ. V gave up 0 bases and J gave up 2 bases, with 9 bases separating them. CDR3 DNA sequence: TGCGCCAGCAGCTTGGGACGCCAAACCTACGAGCAGTACTTC. The encoded protein is CASSLGRQTYEQYF.

Regarding this clonotype: It may be a read error: a sequence one base away is much more abundant. J is TRBJ1-1 and V is TRBV6-5; D may be TRBD1 (6 bases). The CDR3 runs 14 residues. Deletions cut 2 bases from V and 3 bases from J, with 10 bases between. The germline V gene encodes CDR1 MNHEY and CDR2 SVGAGI. CDR3 sequence (DNA): TGTGCCAGCAGTTACACAGGGTCGGACACTGAAGCTTTCTTT. It yields the protein CASSYTGSDTEAFF.

The table lists this clonotype with many counts. V gene TRBV7-9 combines with J gene TRBJ1-1; a possible D gene is TRBD1 (5 bases). The V end lost 1 base, the J end lost 1 base, and 10 bases lay between the germline ends. Germline V gene lookup returns CDR1 SEHNR and CDR2 FQNEAQ (reference sequence). This CDR3 contains 15 residues. CDR3 region: CASSLVGTENTEAFF. The CDR3 DNA reads TGTGCCAGCAGCTTAGTAGGGACCGAGAACACTGAAGCTTTCTTT.

In this sample, this clonotype turned up many times. The chain is built from TRBV7-2 and TRBJ2-7; D is perhaps TRBD2 (5 bases). Germline V gene sequence: CDR1 SGHTA, CDR2 FQGNSA. The ends were cut back, 3 bases at V and 5 bases at J, with 14 bases in the middle. The CDR3 length is 14 residues. The CDR3 DNA reads TGTGCCAGCAGCTTGTCGAGGGCGCGGCACGAGCAGTACTTC. Its translation: CASSLSRARHEQYF.

The table lists this clonotype with many counts. The genes are TRBV20-1 and TRBJ2-5, with D unresolved. Germline V lookup: CDR1 DFQATT, CDR2 SNEGSKA (reference sequence). The CDR3 sequence is 14 residues long. Trimming left V 1 base short and J 4 bases short, with 13 bases between. The CDR3 here is CSARVTEIAETQYF. In DNA, the CDR3 is TGCAGTGCTAGAGTAACAGAGATTGCAGAGACCCAGTACTTC.

In its sample, this clonotype was seen a few times. V gene TRBV28 combines with J gene TRBJ2-7; 7 positions match TRBD1. Trimming at V came to 5 bases and at J to 2 bases, leaving 12 bases not matched to a gene. The CDR3 is 16 amino acids. CDR1 is MDHEN and CDR2 is SYDVKM in the germline V gene. CDR3: CASSLPTGFGTYEQYF. CDR3 bases: TGTGCCAGCAGTCTACCGACAGGGTTTGGGACCTACGAGCAGTACTTC.

This clonotype came up many times. The chain couples TRBV6-5 to TRBJ2-5; 8 nucleotides align to TRBD1. V was clipped by 0 bases and J by 5 bases; unmatched bases: 8. The germline V gene has CDR1 MNHEY and CDR2 SVGAGI. This CDR3 is built from 16 residues. CDR3 amino acids: CASSYSETGVGETQYF. The CDR3 nucleotides are TGTGCCAGCAGTTACTCGGAGACAGGGGTTGGGGAGACCCAGTACTTC.

This clonotype was counted only a few times. An end of the junction does not agree with germline; a read error may underlie this. CDR3 in DNA: TGTGCCGGCAGTTACGACTATGGCTACACCTTC. This gives the protein CAGSYDYGYTF. The chain couples TRBV6-5 to TRBJ1-2; D gene unclear. In germline, CDR1 is MNHEY, CDR2 SVGAGI. CDR3 length: 11 residues.

At least ten counts were recorded for this clonotype. The rearrangement links TRBV27 to TRBJ1-1; 12 nucleotides agree with TRBD1. Germline CDR1 and CDR2: MNHEY and SMNVEV (reference sequence). The CDR3 spans 15 residues. Trimming at V came to 7 bases and at J to 8 bases, leaving 11 bases not matched to a gene. The CDR3 reads CASITDGGQGAEAFF. In nucleotides, the CDR3 is TGTGCCAGCATCACAGACGGGGGACAGGGGGCGGAAGCTTTCTTT.

This clonotype occurred many times. The chain recombines TRBV7-8 with TRBJ2-7; either TRBD1 or TRBD2 may supply D (5 bases each). The CDR3 has 15 residues. Trimming removed 5 bases at V and 4 bases at J, with 18 bases between. Germline-derived CDR1 and CDR2 are SGHVS and FQNEAQ. This CDR3 is CASSPQTGPSYEQYF. The CDR3 DNA is TGTGCCAGCAGCCCCCAAACGGGACCTTCTTACGAGCAGTACTTC.

Only a few counts were recorded for this clonotype. A read error may be the cause here, since a much bigger clone is one base away. J is TRBJ1-1 and V is TRBV27; D remains ambiguous. The CDR3 runs 13 residues. CDR1 and CDR2 from the germline V gene are MNHEY and SMNVEV (reference sequence). V was trimmed by 5 bases and J by 10 bases, leaving 17 bases between them. CDR3 sequence: CASSDGKTNPAFF. CDR3 coding DNA: TGTGCCAGCAGTGACGGGAAGACCAATCCAGCTTTCTTT.

The chain employs TRBV20-1 and TRBJ2-7; tentatively, D is TRBD1 (6 bases). Germline assignment: CDR1 DFQATT and CDR2 SNEGSKA (reference sequence). The V and J ends lost 0 bases and 2 bases respectively, with 14 bases between them. The CDR3 spans 15 residues. The chain's CDR3 is CSARDWGQGTYEQYF. CDR3 nucleotide sequence: TGCAGTGCTAGAGATTGGGGGCAGGGGACCTACGAGCAGTACTTC.